The clone carrying this TCR beta chain was seen more than once but under ten times. From germline, CDR1 is SGHTA and CDR2 FQGNSA. V shed 5 bases, J shed 0 bases, and the junction held 12 bases outside the gene matches. The CDR3 totals 19 residues. The sample comes from a study of human T cells and chemical hapten exposure. TCRdb recomputed calls from the RACE reads with MiXCR, one row per CDR3 protein. Of approximately 79,000 distinct CDR3 sequences in the sample, about a tenth were seen once. Noted time point: patch test 1, 2 weeks after DPC sensitization. The treatment: therapeutic diphenylcyclopropenone sensitization with weekly scalp DPC.

V and J are TRBV7-2 and TRBJ2-2, with 10 bases identical to TRBD2. Here the sequenced sample was whole blood, taken in connection with sensitization to the hapten diphenylcyclopropenone (DPC). The TCR sequence derives from a woman aged 50 to 60 with alopecia areata. Some clones in this sample may be carry-over from other donors' samples. CDR3 sequence: CASSPRRTSGISNTGELFF. The DNA for the CDR3 is TGTGCCAGCAGCCCCAGAAGGACTAGCGGAATATCGAACACCGGGGAGCTGTTTTTT.